Presented here are 2 T cell receptor beta chains from one specimen sequenced in a study of blood T cells in healthy people across ages. Then a second PCR, running about 7 to 11 cycles, was carried out with a sample-barcoded 5' primer and a J-beta primer mix. MiXCR, applied by TCRdb to the 5' RACE reads, yields one record per CDR3 protein. The profile shows around 800,000 distinct CDR3 sequences, around 45% of them singletons. Sequencing was carried out using blood. These receptors were collected from a man at least 80 years old in good health.

At least ten counts were recorded for this clonotype. V usage is TRBV5-1 and J usage is TRBJ2-7; D uncertain. This CDR3 comprises 12 residues. CDR1 and CDR2 (germline): SGHRS, YFSETQ. V was trimmed by 4 bases and J by 4 bases, leaving 9 bases between them. CDR3 DNA sequence: TGCGCCAGCAGCCCTATTGGGTACGAGCAGTACTTC. It yields the protein CASSPIGYEQYF.

This clonotype has a handful of counts. The chain joins TRBV19 to TRBJ1-2; D not resolved. The CDR3 extends over 11 amino acids. The germline gives CDR1 LNHDA, CDR2 SQIVND (reference sequence). V lost 6 bases to trimming and J lost 2 bases, with 4 bases between them. The CDR3 sequence: CASSINYGYTF. CDR3 in DNA: TGTGCCAGTAGCATAAACTATGGCTACACCTTC.